The 9 T cell receptor beta chains presented below share a single source sample, sequenced in a study of OX40 agonist ivuxolimab in advanced cancers. Sequenced by immunoSEQ multiplex PCR; TCRdb stores in-frame clones only, minus some. The sample lists almost 70,000 clones, just over 90% occurring once. The source material was CD4+ or CD8+ T cells sorted from blood, sampled in a trial of the OX40 agonist ivuxolimab. The source is an adult with an advanced solid tumor such as melanoma, head and neck, liver or kidney cancer.

The chain has TRBV6-5 and TRBJ1-3; no clear D gene. The CDR3 is 14 residues long. V was shortened by 2 bases and J by 0 bases, with 5 bases between the two germline ends. The germline CDR1 and CDR2 sequences are MNHEY and SVGAGI. The DNA of the CDR3 is TGTGCCAGCAGTTACCAGGTCTCTGGAAACACCATATATTTT. Protein: CASSYQVSGNTIYF.

This chain links TRBV6-1 with TRBJ1-2; D remains unclear. The length of the CDR3 is 15 residues. V lost 1 base, J lost 4 bases, and 13 bases lay in between. Germline V gene sequence: CDR1 MNHNS, CDR2 SASEGT. The CDR3 DNA follows: TGTGCCAGCAGTGAAGGCCGGGTCCGGAGCTATGGCTACACCTTC. This translates into CASSEGRVRSYGYTF.

This chain links TRBV5-5 with TRBJ2-3; TRBD1 matches at 7 bases. The J segment lost 2 bases and the V segment lost 5 bases, leaving 8 bases of the junction unmatched. Germline CDR1 SGHKS, CDR2 YYEKEE (reference sequence). This CDR3 spans 15 amino acids. The CDR3 sequence: CASSKPGTATDTQYF. CDR3 nucleotide sequence: TGTGCCAGCAGTAAACCCGGGACAGCCACAGATACGCAGTATTTT.

The chain carries TRBV11-2 and TRBJ2-2; 8 nucleotides agree with TRBD1. V gave up 3 bases and J gave up 4 bases; unmatched junction bases: 10. The CDR3 length is 17 residues. Germline-derived CDR1 and CDR2 are SGHAT and FQNNGV. The CDR3 loop is CASSLTLGGTGTGELFF. In DNA form, the CDR3 reads TGTGCCAGCAGCTTGACTTTGGGTGGGACAGGCACCGGGGAGCTGTTTTTT.

The rearrangement links TRBV7-2 to TRBJ2-1, with TRBD2 identical over 7 bases. V lost 4 bases to trimming and J lost 2 bases; unmatched junction nucleotides: 8. CDR1 and CDR2 from the germline V gene are SGHTA and FQGNSA. This CDR3 is built from 16 residues. CDR3 loop: CASSSRGTETYNEQFF. The DNA for the CDR3 is TGTGCCAGCAGCTCGCGGGGGACGGAGACCTACAATGAGCAGTTCTTC.

The V gene is TRBV2, the J gene TRBJ1-4; 7 nucleotides align to TRBD1. V was clipped by 6 bases and J by 3 bases; unmatched bases: 10. This CDR3 is 16 amino acids long. CDR1 is SNHLY, CDR2 FYNNEI, per germline. Written as DNA, the CDR3 is TGTGCCAGCAGGCTGTTAAAGGACAGGTCTAATGAAAAACTGTTTTTT. As protein: CASRLLKDRSNEKLFF.

The genes are TRBV7-3 and TRBJ1-1; no definite D call. V was cut by 5 bases and J by 5 bases, with 12 bases left in between. The CDR3 length is 13 residues. The germline V gene has CDR1 SGHTA and CDR2 FQGTGA. CDR3 nucleotides: TGTGCCAGCAGCCTTAGGGTATGGACTGAAGCTTTCTTT. It is translated as CASSLRVWTEAFF.

CDR3 sequence (DNA): TGTGCCAGCAGCCCTCACGGGACTAATGAGCAGTTCTTC. Its protein is CASSPHGTNEQFF. V and J are TRBV7-2 and TRBJ2-1, with D maybe TRBD2 (6 bases). The CDR3 extends over 13 amino acids. Germline assignment: CDR1 SGHTA and CDR2 FQGNSA. V was clipped by 5 bases and J by 7 bases, with 12 bases between them.

J is TRBJ2-3 and V is TRBV28; 16 bases line up with TRBD2. The J segment lost 6 bases and the V segment lost 4 bases, leaving 1 base of the junction unmatched. This CDR3 comprises 15 residues. CDR1 is MDHEN and CDR2 is SYDVKM in the germline V gene. This CDR3 is CASSSGLAGGDTQYF. The CDR3 coding sequence is TGTGCCAGCAGTTCGGGACTAGCGGGAGGGGATACGCAGTATTTT.